This T cell receptor (beta chain) was sequenced for a study of CD8+CD57+ T cells in acquired aplastic anemia. By flow cytometry, patients selected for sequencing had shown an expansion of CD8+CD57+ cells. With no exception, the patients had severe acquired aplastic anemia. Profiling of TCR beta VDJ combinations and CDR3 sequences used genomic DNA as template. TCRdb analysed the reads with MiXCR anew, one entry per CDR3 protein. The sample consists of approximately 150,000 distinct CDR3 sequences, 40% to 50% of them appearing once. This CDR3 spans 14 amino acids. Germline lookup yields CDR1 SGDLS and CDR2 YYNGEE. The V and J ends lost 2 bases and 4 bases respectively, with 11 bases between them.

The sample comprised sorted CD4+, CD8+, or CD8+CD57+ T cells (not recorded which) from PBMCs. This chain joins TRBV9 and TRBJ2-3, with D tentatively TRBD1 (5 bases). This TCR was sampled from a human donor with aplastic anemia. CDR3 nucleotides: TGTGCCAGCAGCGTGAGTCAGGGTGCAGATACGCAGTATTTT. Its protein is CASSVSQGADTQYF.